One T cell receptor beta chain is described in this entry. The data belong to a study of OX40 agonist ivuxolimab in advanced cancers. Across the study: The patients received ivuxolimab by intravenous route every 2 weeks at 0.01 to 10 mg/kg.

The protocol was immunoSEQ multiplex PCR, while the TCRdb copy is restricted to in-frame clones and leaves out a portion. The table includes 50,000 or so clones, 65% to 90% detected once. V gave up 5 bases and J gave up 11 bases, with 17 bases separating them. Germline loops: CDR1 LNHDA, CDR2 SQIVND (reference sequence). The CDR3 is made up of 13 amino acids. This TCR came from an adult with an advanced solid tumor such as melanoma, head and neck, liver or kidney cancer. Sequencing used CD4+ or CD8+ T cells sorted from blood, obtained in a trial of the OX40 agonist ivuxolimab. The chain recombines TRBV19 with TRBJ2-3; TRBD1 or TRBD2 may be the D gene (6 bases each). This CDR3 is CASSASGALGQYF. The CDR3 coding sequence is TGTGCCAGTAGTGCGTCGGGGGCATTGGGGCAGTATTTT.